A selection of T cell receptor beta chains follows, all from one sample in a study of blood T cell repertoires in COVID-19. The assay was immunoSEQ multiplex PCR, and TCRdb's table has in-frame clones only and misses some. The sample holds more than 45,000 clones, around 80% seen once. Material for sequencing was peripheral blood. The receptors originated from a man older than 75 in a cohort sampled during active COVID-19. Each CDR3 is given with its conserved first and last residue. A D gene is named only where the DNA matches it firmly.

d_call	v_call	cdr3_aa
TRBD1	TRBV30	CASFRQGNYYEQYF
TRBD1	TRBV28	CASSRDSYEQYF
TRBD1	TRBV30	CAWSDRGLRYNSPLHF
NA	TRBV2	CASSNSWGPIYGYTF
NA	TRBV11-2	CASSLVGRSTEAFF
NA	TRBV5-1	CASSPRWDNNEQFF
NA	TRBV2	CASSLRMEGADTQYF
NA	TRBV6-6	CASSYYQSTDTQYF
NA	TRBV7-9	CASSLDAHSNEQFF
TRBD1	TRBV28	CASSRTGSYEQYF
TRBD1	TRBV30	CASNIGTGLGKAFF
NA	TRBV9	CASSVYGQETQYF
TRBD1	TRBV28	CASTIRGTGHTEAFF
NA	TRBV11-2	CASSLDSVYQPQHF
NA	TRBV9	CASSVGVQETQYF
TRBD1	TRBV10-3	CAISDPRGRDGYTF
NA	TRBV12-3/TRBV12-4	CASSQNTGELFF
NA	TRBV7-9	CASSSPRVLGYTF
TRBD1	TRBV10-3	CAISEGDRDLENIQYF
TRBD1	TRBV7-9	CASSPTWDSDYGYTF
NA	TRBV4-1	CASSQDGEGVTGELFF
TRBD1	TRBV5-6	CASSWDRTYEQYF
TRBD1	TRBV28	CASRVDRVEKLFF
NA	TRBV28	CASSFGSANSYEQYF
NA	TRBV7-2	CASSPSAPAGVLNIQYF
NA	TRBV10-3	CAIGFSGSEQFF
TRBD2	TRBV7-8	CASSLVARGAPNEQFF
NA	TRBV6-6	CASSNGRGRNSPLHF
NA	TRBV6-5	CASSYSGAAEAFF
NA	TRBV5-1	CASSSRGTYEQYF
NA	TRBV30	CAWSSQYGETQYF
NA	TRBV27	CASRRSGGNSNQPQHF
NA	TRBV6-5	CASSEGSSYNSPLHF
TRBD1	TRBV9	CASSVDGTGARETQYF
NA	TRBV19	CASTFETGYNEQFF
NA	TRBV7-2	CASSFRVGGTDTQYF
NA	TRBV4-3	CASSQDPGSTDTQYF